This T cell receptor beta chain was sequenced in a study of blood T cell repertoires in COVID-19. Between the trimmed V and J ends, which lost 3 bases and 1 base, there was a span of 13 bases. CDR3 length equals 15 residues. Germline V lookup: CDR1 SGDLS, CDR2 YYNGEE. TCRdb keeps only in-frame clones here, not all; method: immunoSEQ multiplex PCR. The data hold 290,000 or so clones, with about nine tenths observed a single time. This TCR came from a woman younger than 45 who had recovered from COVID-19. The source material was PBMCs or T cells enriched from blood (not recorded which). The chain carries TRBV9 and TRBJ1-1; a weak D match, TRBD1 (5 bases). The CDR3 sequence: CASSGYLGGNTEAFF. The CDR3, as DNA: TGTGCCAGCAGCGGATATCTCGGGGGGAACACTGAAGCTTTCTTT.